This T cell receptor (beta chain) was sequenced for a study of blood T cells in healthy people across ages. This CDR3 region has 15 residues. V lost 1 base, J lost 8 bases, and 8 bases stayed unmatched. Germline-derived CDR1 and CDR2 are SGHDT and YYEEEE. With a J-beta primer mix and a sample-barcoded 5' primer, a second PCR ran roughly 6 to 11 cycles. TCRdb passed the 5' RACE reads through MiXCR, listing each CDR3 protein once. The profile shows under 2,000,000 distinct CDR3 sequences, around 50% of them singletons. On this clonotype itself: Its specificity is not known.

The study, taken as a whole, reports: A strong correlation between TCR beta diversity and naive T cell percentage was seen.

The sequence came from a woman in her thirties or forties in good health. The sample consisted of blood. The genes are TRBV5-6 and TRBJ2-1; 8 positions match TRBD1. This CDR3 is CASSLYPGGSDEQFF. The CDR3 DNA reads TGTGCCAGCAGCTTGTACCCAGGGGGCAGCGATGAGCAGTTCTTC.